Ten or more counts support the clone carrying this T cell receptor beta chain. Its antigen is as yet unknown. This specimen belongs to a study of T cell repertoires in cytomegalovirus infection. Study-wide context: Evidence of both CMV infection and a matching HLA type came from public TCR beta signatures. Findings and caveats of the study: Dominating the ex vivo response were TCR beta clonotypes that were CMV-specific and HLA-C-restricted. Cumulated frequencies of public TCR beta families served to identify carriers of CMV plus the relevant HLA.

V lost 4 bases and J lost 7; bases outside the gene matches: 2. Looked up from germline, CDR1 is DFQATT and CDR2 is SNEGSKA (reference sequence). The CDR3 totals 13 residues. Each CDR3 protein gets one entry after TCRdb re-called the reads with MiXCR. The sample consists of roughly 320,000 distinct CDR3 sequences, 9.5% of them appearing once. The sequencing input was PBMCs. The gene calls are TRBV20-1 and TRBJ1-6; 9 bases are shared with TRBD1. The sequence was collected from a human donor in good health (CMV status not recorded). Some clones in this sample may be carry-over from other donors' samples. The CDR3: CSAIQGANSPLHF. The CDR3 coding sequence is TGCAGTGCTATACAGGGGGCAAATTCACCCCTCCACTTT.